One sample yielded the 25 T cell receptor beta chains listed below, sequenced in a study of shared clonotypes between healthy human individuals. The data were produced by immunoSEQ multiplex PCR, yet TCRdb's version contains in-frame clones alone and is incomplete. The data show roughly 2.4 million clones, 95% seen once. The sequenced material came from naive CD4+ T cells sorted from blood. Sample subset: CD45RA+ positively selected. All receptors come from a man between 18 and 29 years old in good health.

The gene calls are TRBV7-8 and TRBJ2-7; 10 nucleotides agree with TRBD1. The J segment lost 0 bases and the V segment lost 6 bases, leaving 8 bases of the junction unmatched. There are 16 residues in the CDR3. Per the germline V gene, CDR1 is SGHVS and CDR2 is FQNEAQ. As DNA, the CDR3 is TGTGCCAGCAGGCCCGGACAGGGGGTCCTCTCCTACGAGCAGTACTTC. This codes for CASRPGQGVLSYEQYF.

The chain recombines TRBV5-4 with TRBJ2-7; TRBD2 matches 8 bases. Per the germline V gene, CDR1 is SGHNT and CDR2 is YYREEE (reference sequence). CDR3 length: 16 amino acids. V shed 4 bases, J shed 2 bases, and the junction held 11 bases outside the gene matches. DNA for the CDR3: TGTGCCAGCAGCCTAGAACAGGGCGGGAGGCCCTACGAGCAGTACTTC. Residues: CASSLEQGGRPYEQYF.

This chain connects TRBV28 to TRBJ1-6, with D tentatively TRBD1 (6 bases). Per the germline V gene, CDR1 is MDHEN and CDR2 is SYDVKM. V lost 2 bases to trimming and J lost 5 bases, with 13 bases between them. The CDR3 sequence is 16 residues long. The chain's CDR3 is CASSLMGGGHNSPLHF. The CDR3 DNA follows: TGTGCCAGCAGTTTAATGGGTGGGGGCCATAATTCACCCCTCCACTTT.

This chain connects TRBV11-2 to TRBJ2-5; D is possibly TRBD2 (6 bases). Trimming took 5 bases from V and 1 from J, leaving 17 bases between them. This CDR3 spans 16 amino acids. Per germline, CDR1 SGHAT and CDR2 FQNNGV. This CDR3 is CASSLRGGKVQETQYF. In DNA form, the CDR3 reads TGTGCCAGCAGCCTGCGGGGCGGGAAGGTCCAAGAGACCCAGTACTTC.

V usage is TRBV7-2 and J usage is TRBJ2-5; D uncertain. The CDR3 extends over 13 amino acids. Germline-derived CDR1 and CDR2 are SGHTA and FQGNSA. Trimming removed 6 bases from V and 2 bases from J, with 10 bases in between. CDR3 sequence reads: CASRRSEQETQYF. DNA for the CDR3: TGTGCCAGCAGAAGATCAGAGCAAGAGACCCAGTACTTC.

This CDR3 is CASIQRMNTGELFF. CDR3 sequence (DNA): TGTGCCAGCATCCAGCGAATGAACACCGGGGAGCTGTTTTTT. The chain employs TRBV6-1 and TRBJ2-2; D uncertain. V lost 7 bases and J 1 base, leaving 10 bases between the germline ends. Per the germline V gene, CDR1 is MNHNS and CDR2 is SASEGT. This CDR3 region has 14 residues.

The chain is built from TRBV5-1 and TRBJ2-1; D is undetermined. The germline CDR1 and CDR2 sequences are SGHRS and YFSETQ. The V and J ends lost 0 bases and 2 bases respectively, with 9 bases between them. The CDR3 runs to 15 residues. CDR3 in DNA: TGCGCCAGCAGCTTGGCTTCATCGGCCTACAATGAGCAGTTCTTC. Translating gives CASSLASSAYNEQFF. Complete variable domain (other parts from reference TRBV5-1 and TRBJ2-1): KAGVTQTPRYLIKTRGQQVTLSCSPISGHRSVSWYQQTPGQGLQFLFEYFSETQRNKGNFPGRFSGRQFSNSRSEMNVSTLELGDSALYLCASSLASSAYNEQFFGPGTRLTVL.

This rearrangement joins TRBV29-1 to TRBJ1-1; a weak D match, TRBD1 (5 bases). V lost 2 bases to trimming and J lost 6 bases, with 16 bases between them. The CDR3 extends over 14 amino acids. Per the germline V gene, CDR1 is SQVTM and CDR2 is ANQGSEA. CDR3 nucleotide sequence: TGCAGCGTTGAAACAAGGGTCGGGGCGGCTGAAGCTTTCTTT. It specifies CSVETRVGAAEAFF.

This chain uses TRBV9 with TRBJ1-6; D is ambiguous. Trimming removed 0 bases at V and 9 bases at J, with 7 bases between. CDR1 and CDR2 (germline): SGDLS, YYNGEE. This CDR3 contains 13 residues. This chain's CDR3 is CASSVDVGSPLHF. The CDR3 region has the DNA TGTGCCAGCAGCGTAGATGTGGGTTCACCCCTCCACTTT. Full variable domain (outside the CDR3, taken from reference TRBV9 and TRBJ1-6): DSGVTQTPKHLITATGQRVTLRCSPRSGDLSVYWYQQSLDQGLQFLIQYYNGEERAKGNILERFSAQQFPDLHSELNLSSLELGDSALYFCASSVDVGSPLHFGNGTRLTVT.

V and J are TRBV6-5 and TRBJ2-7; possible D gene TRBD1, 6 bases. Germline V CDR1 and CDR2: MNHEY, SVGAGI. With 6 bases removed from V and 6 bases from J, the gap between germline ends came to 15 bases. The CDR3 is 13 residues long. The CDR3 sequence is CASRYRDTSEQYF. The CDR3 bases are TGTGCCAGCAGATACCGGGACACCAGCGAGCAGTACTTC.

This clone appeared a few times. The CDR3 here is CASSLRGSPEQYF. The CDR3 DNA sequence: TGCGCCAGCAGCCTTCGGGGCTCGCCAGAGCAGTATTTT. The chain employs TRBV4-3 and TRBJ2-3; D assignment may be TRBD1 or TRBD2 (5 bases each). The germline gives CDR1 LGHNA, CDR2 YSLEER. This CDR3 is built from 13 residues. The V and J ends lost 4 bases and 11 bases respectively, with 16 bases between them.

The chain recombines TRBV28 with TRBJ2-7; D is unclear. Trimming removed 3 bases at V and 1 base at J, with 10 bases between. From germline, CDR1 is MDHEN and CDR2 SYDVKM. The CDR3 extends over 14 amino acids. The CDR3 DNA reads TGTGCCAGCAGTTTGCCCGGGTGGTCCTACGAGCAGTACTTC. Protein product: CASSLPGWSYEQYF.

The J gene is TRBJ2-3, the V gene TRBV11-3; D uncertain. V lost 1 base and J lost 7, with 9 bases in between. The CDR3 is 13 amino acids. Germline loops: CDR1 SGHNT, CDR2 YENEEA. Here the CDR3 DNA reads TGTGCCAGCAGCTTAGCAGGCAGAAATACGCAGTATTTT. Its translation: CASSLAGRNTQYF.

This chain links TRBV6-5 with TRBJ1-1; D is ambiguous. The CDR3 length is 15 residues. Trimming pared 5 bases from V and 1 base from J, leaving 14 bases between. From germline, CDR1 is MNHEY and CDR2 SVGAGI. The CDR3 reads CASSRPARQNTEAFF. CDR3 nucleotides: TGTGCCAGCAGTCGCCCAGCCAGACAGAACACTGAAGCTTTCTTT.

This clone showed up just once. The rearrangement links TRBV7-8 to TRBJ1-5, with D hard to call. Germline CDR1 reads SGHVS; CDR2 reads FQNEAQ. This CDR3 contains 15 residues. V lost 5 bases to trimming and J lost 0 bases, with 11 bases between them. CDR3 in amino acids: CASSSRENSNQPQHF. CDR3 in DNA: TGTGCCAGCAGCAGCCGGGAGAATAGCAATCAGCCCCAGCATTTT.

This chain connects TRBV7-3 to TRBJ2-1; TRBD2 is a possible D gene (6 bases). The germline gives CDR1 SGHTA, CDR2 FQGTGA. Trimming cost V 3 bases and J 9 bases, with 12 bases left between them. The CDR3 covers 13 residues. Written as DNA, the CDR3 is TGTGCCAGCAGCTTCGGGACTGCTCCTGAGCAGTTCTTC. Translated: CASSFGTAPEQFF.

The gene calls are TRBV18 and TRBJ2-2, with TRBD2 matching 10 bases. With V trimmed by 3 bases and J by 4 bases, 11 bases remained unmatched. Germline V CDR1 and CDR2: KGHSH, LQKENI. The CDR3 is made up of 18 amino acids. CDR3 in amino acids: CASSPGLATQRATGELFF. DNA of the CDR3: TGTGCCAGCTCACCGGGACTAGCGACCCAAAGGGCCACCGGGGAGCTGTTTTTT.

The chain carries TRBV29-1 and TRBJ1-1; D might be TRBD1 (6 bases). V lost 7 bases to trimming and J lost 11 bases, with 17 bases between them. The CDR3 is 11 amino acids. CDR1 and CDR2 (germline): SQVTM, ANQGSEA. The CDR3 is CSAEGEGLAFF. In DNA, the CDR3 is TGCAGCGCCGAGGGGGAGGGATTGGCTTTCTTT.

This clone was recorded only once. The chain employs TRBV30 and TRBJ2-7, with D uncertain. The V gene's germline CDR1 is GTSNPN and CDR2 SVGIG (reference sequence). The germline V and J ends were trimmed by 7 bases and 0 bases, with 10 bases remaining between them. The CDR3 consists of 12 residues. DNA for the CDR3: TGTGCCTACCGCGGCCTCTCCTACGAGCAGTACTTC. It specifies CAYRGLSYEQYF.

The chain recombines TRBV28 with TRBJ2-5; 10 bases match TRBD1. V lost 6 bases, J lost 2 bases, and 9 bases stayed unmatched. CDR1 and CDR2 (germline): MDHEN, SYDVKM. CDR3 size: 16 residues. CDR3 in DNA: TGTGCCAGCAGCTACCGGGGACAGGGGCCTCAAGAGACCCAGTACTTC. Its translation: CASSYRGQGPQETQYF.

V gene TRBV6-1 combines with J gene TRBJ2-1; 7 bases match TRBD1. The germline CDR1 and CDR2 sequences are MNHNS and SASEGT. The CDR3 runs 13 residues. The ends lost 10 bases at V and 8 bases at J; junction bases unmatched: 11. This chain's CDR3 is CATKAGGSHEQFF. DNA for the CDR3: TGTGCCACCAAGGCAGGGGGAAGCCATGAGCAGTTCTTC.

The rearrangement uses TRBV30 and TRBJ1-2; possibly TRBD1 for D (6 bases). The CDR3 loop spans 17 amino acids. CDR1 is GTSNPN and CDR2 is SVGIG in the germline V gene (reference sequence). The V end lost 3 bases, the J end lost 0 bases, and 20 bases lay between the germline ends. CDR3 coding DNA: TGTGCCTGGAGGCGCCCTTCGGGGGGGCTACCTAACTATGGCTACACCTTC. It encodes CAWRRPSGGLPNYGYTF.

This chain uses TRBV5-1 with TRBJ2-3, with 10 bases matching TRBD2. This CDR3 contains 16 residues. Germline-derived CDR1 and CDR2 are SGHRS and YFSETQ. With 0 bases clipped from V and 6 bases from J, the junction kept 7 bases outside the gene matches. The CDR3 nucleotides read TGCGCCAGCAGCTTGGATGGTAGCGGGGGGTCGGATACGCAGTATTTT. This gives the protein CASSLDGSGGSDTQYF.

The chain links TRBV5-1 to TRBJ2-2; no clear D gene. Germline CDR1 is SGHRS and CDR2 is YFSETQ. Trimming shortened V by 0 bases and J by 0 bases, and 6 bases separated the two germline ends. This CDR3 is built from 15 residues. Written as DNA, the CDR3 is TGCGCCAGCAGCTTGGCAGATCCGAACACCGGGGAGCTGTTTTTT. Translating gives CASSLADPNTGELFF.

V and J are TRBV19 and TRBJ1-4; a weak D match, TRBD1 (5 bases). The CDR3 is 14 amino acids. The V end was cut by 4 bases, the J end by 5 bases, with 11 bases between. Germline values: CDR1 LNHDA, CDR2 SQIVND (reference sequence). The CDR3 sequence is CASSTRQKNEKLFF. The CDR3 nucleotides are TGTGCCAGTAGTACCCGACAGAAGAATGAAAAACTGTTTTTT.